The 30 T cell receptor beta chains below come from one sample, sequenced in a study of T-cell reconstitution after alpha-beta-depleted transplantation in children. As it was prepared, the TCRbeta library received unique molecular identifiers. TCRdb ran MiXCR on the PCR reads and lists one entry per CDR3 protein. The top ten hold approximately 39% of the sample, which has about 610,000 distinct CDR3 sequences, roughly 27% seen once. The sample was PBMCs, taken before TCRalphabeta/CD19-depleted stem cell transplant. Source of these receptors: a boy under two years old with Wiskott-Aldrich syndrome, due to receive a stem cell transplant.

The chain recombines TRBV12-3 or TRBV12-4 with TRBJ1-5; tentative D call: TRBD1 (5 bases). This CDR3 spans 15 amino acids. Trimming stripped 2 bases from V and 4 bases from J, with 12 bases between. CDR3 DNA: TGTGCCAGCAGTTTATGGGTGGAGGGGAATCAGCCCCAGCATTTT. It is translated as CASSLWVEGNQPQHF.

The chain has TRBV20-1 and TRBJ2-3; 7 bases map to TRBD1. Per the germline V gene, CDR1 is DFQATT and CDR2 is SNEGSKA (reference sequence). J gave up 5 bases and V 5 bases, and 7 bases lay outside the gene matches. The CDR3 is 13 residues long. The CDR3 is CSAPGQALDTQYF. The CDR3, as DNA: TGCAGTGCTCCTGGACAGGCGTTAGATACGCAGTATTTT.

The chain has TRBV12-3 or TRBV12-4 and TRBJ2-7; 9 nucleotides align to TRBD1. The CDR3 length is 17 residues. V trimming: 0 bases; J trimming: 4 bases; junction bases outside the gene matches: 10. The CDR3 region is CASSLAKQGARSYEQYF. CDR3 sequence (DNA): TGTGCCAGCAGTTTAGCGAAACAGGGGGCGCGGAGTTACGAGCAGTACTTC.

The chain has TRBV5-6 and TRBJ2-7, with 7 bases identical to TRBD1. This CDR3 region has 18 residues. J gave up 0 bases and V 4 bases, and 16 bases lay outside the gene matches. Germline V gene lookup returns CDR1 SGHDT and CDR2 YYEEEE. CDR3 sequence: CASSGPSRGGGNSYEQYF. The CDR3 region has the DNA TGTGCCAGCAGCGGACCGAGCCGAGGGGGCGGCAACTCCTACGAGCAGTACTTC. The full variable domain, with the rest looked up from reference TRBV5-6 and TRBJ2-7, is DAGVTQSPTHLIKTRGQQVTLRCSPKSGHDTVSWYQQALGQGPQFIFQYYEEEERQRGNFPDRFSGHQFPNYSSELNVNALLLGDSALYLCASSGPSRGGGNSYEQYFGPGTRLTVT.

This clonotype was seen once. The rearrangement joins TRBV6-4 to TRBJ1-2; no clear D. The CDR3 sequence is 13 residues long. Germline V gene data show CDR1 as MRHNA and CDR2 as SNTAGT. Trimming pared 1 base from V and 2 bases from J, leaving 5 bases between. The CDR3 coding sequence is TGTGCCAGCAGTGACTTTCCCAACTATGGCTACACCTTC. Its protein product is CASSDFPNYGYTF.

The sample holds one count of this clonotype. This chain joins TRBV23-1 and TRBJ2-7, with D possibly called TRBD1 or TRBD2 (5 bases each). TRBV23-1 is an ORF for which the function is uncertain. V lost 1 base, J lost 2 bases, and 15 bases lay in between. The length of the CDR3 is 16 residues. In nucleotides, the CDR3 is TGCGCCAGCAGTCAATTCCCCCCCGGGGCCCCCTACGAGCAGTACTTC. As protein: CASSQFPPGAPYEQYF.

The chain links TRBV20-1 to TRBJ2-3; 9 nucleotides align to TRBD1. The CDR3 has 14 amino acids. The V and J ends lost 3 bases and 3 bases, in that order; junction bases with no gene match: 4. Per germline, CDR1 DFQATT and CDR2 SNEGSKA (reference sequence). CDR3 sequence (DNA): TGCAGTGCTAGGCGACAGGGGGGTACAGATACGCAGTATTTT. It encodes CSARRQGGTDTQYF.

The rearrangement joins TRBV5-1 to TRBJ2-1; 13 bases fit TRBD2. The V gene's germline CDR1 is SGHRS and CDR2 YFSETQ. Trimming took 0 bases from V and 7 from J; bases not matched to a gene: 10. This CDR3 is built from 18 residues. The CDR3 region has the DNA TGCGCCAGCAGCTTGGCAACTAGCGGGAGGGCCTCCAGGAATGAGCAGTTCTTC. Amino acid sequence: CASSLATSGRASRNEQFF. Drawing the rest from reference TRBV5-1 and TRBJ2-1, the complete variable domain is KAGVTQTPRYLIKTRGQQVTLSCSPISGHRSVSWYQQTPGQGLQFLFEYFSETQRNKGNFPGRFSGRQFSNSRSEMNVSTLELGDSALYLCASSLATSGRASRNEQFFGPGTRLTVL.

A few counts support this clonotype. The J gene is TRBJ2-5, the V gene TRBV5-1; no clear D. This CDR3 has 12 amino acids. The V gene lost 4 bases and the J gene lost 5 bases, with 9 bases spanning the gap. The germline V gene has CDR1 SGHRS and CDR2 YFSETQ. In DNA, the CDR3 is TGCGCCAGCAGCCCCCAGAAGGAGACCCAGTACTTC. Its protein is CASSPQKETQYF.

In its sample, this clonotype was seen many times. V is TRBV5-1 and J is TRBJ1-2; D might be TRBD1 (5 bases). The CDR3 loop spans 13 amino acids. CDR1 is SGHRS, CDR2 YFSETQ, per germline. Trimming took off 3 bases at V and 4 bases at J, with 10 bases between the two ends. The CDR3 DNA is TGCGCCAGCAGCTCCCAGGGCAGCTATGGCTACACCTTC. Amino acid sequence: CASSSQGSYGYTF.

The rearrangement uses TRBV12-3 or TRBV12-4 and TRBJ2-5; possible D gene TRBD1, 5 bases. Trimming stripped 7 bases from V and 5 bases from J, with 17 bases between. This CDR3 comprises 14 residues. The CDR3 protein is CASTPSRAGETQYF. DNA for the CDR3: TGTGCCAGCACCCCGAGCAGGGCAGGGGAGACCCAGTACTTC.

The chain recombines TRBV5-1 with TRBJ2-5; 12 bases are shared with TRBD2. CDR3 size: 16 residues. Germline V gene data show CDR1 as SGHRS and CDR2 as YFSETQ. Germline trimming cut 4 bases from V and 5 bases from J; bases unmatched to any gene: 9. The CDR3 region has the DNA TGCGCCAGCAGCACGAGACTAGCGGGAGACTCGGAGACCCAGTACTTC. Residues: CASSTRLAGDSETQYF.

The J gene is TRBJ1-3, the V gene TRBV6-5, with D possibly being TRBD1 (6 bases). The V end lost 7 bases, the J end lost 0 bases, and 7 bases lay between the germline ends. The CDR3 totals 13 residues. Germline V gives CDR1 MNHEY, CDR2 SVGAGI. CDR3 protein: CASKGGSGNTIYF. CDR3 DNA sequence: TGTGCCAGCAAGGGGGGCTCTGGAAACACCATATATTTT.

Here the CDR3 DNA reads TGCAGCGTTGAAGGGGGACAGGGGAACTATGGCTACACCTTC. This gives the protein CSVEGGQGNYGYTF. The V gene is TRBV29-1, the J gene TRBJ1-2; TRBD1 matches 10 bases. This CDR3 contains 14 residues. Germline loops: CDR1 SQVTM, CDR2 ANQGSEA. With V trimmed by 1 base and J by 2 bases, 1 base remained unmatched.

Only a few counts were recorded for this clonotype. This chain links TRBV5-1 with TRBJ2-1; no clear D. The CDR3 extends over 15 amino acids. From germline, CDR1 is SGHRS and CDR2 YFSETQ. The V and J ends lost 6 bases and 0 bases respectively, with 13 bases between them. The CDR3 loop reads CASKSGPRSYNEQFF. DNA of the CDR3: TGCGCCAGCAAGTCCGGACCCCGCTCCTACAATGAGCAGTTCTTC.

The J gene is TRBJ1-6, the V gene TRBV20-1; D not certain. The length of the CDR3 is 14 residues. The germline V gene has CDR1 DFQATT and CDR2 SNEGSKA (reference sequence). The V and J ends lost 3 bases and 6 bases respectively, with 12 bases between them. Written as DNA, the CDR3 is TGCAGTGCTAGTCTGGGGAAGGGTAATTCACCCCTCCACTTT. This gives the protein CSASLGKGNSPLHF.

This clonotype appeared a few times. This chain joins TRBV12-3 or TRBV12-4 and TRBJ1-1; 7 bases fit TRBD1. There are 16 residues in the CDR3. V shed 1 base and J 2 bases; nucleotides not matched to a gene: 7. CDR3 in DNA: TGTGCCAGCAGTTTAGAGAGGGGGCTAGGAAACACTGAAGCTTTCTTT. It translates to CASSLERGLGNTEAFF.

The table lists this clonotype with a few counts. This chain connects TRBV5-1 to TRBJ2-4; either TRBD1 or TRBD2 may supply D (7 bases each). The germline gives CDR1 SGHRS, CDR2 YFSETQ. The V end lost 5 bases, the J end lost 8 bases, and 11 bases lay between the germline ends. The CDR3 is made up of 12 amino acids. CDR3 residues: CASSQGGHIQYF. The CDR3 DNA reads as TGCGCCAGCAGTCAGGGGGGGCACATTCAGTACTTC.

The sample holds a few counts of this clonotype. V usage is TRBV13 and J usage is TRBJ2-7, with TRBD1 identical over 7 bases. In germline, CDR1 is PRHDT, CDR2 FYEKMQ (reference sequence). V lost 5 bases to trimming and J lost 3 bases; unmatched junction nucleotides: 7. CDR3 length: 14 amino acids. CDR3 loop: CASSPRTGIYEQYF. CDR3 bases: TGTGCCAGCAGCCCTCGGACAGGAATCTACGAGCAGTACTTC.

This clonotype has only a few counts. V is TRBV5-5 and J is TRBJ1-4; a weak D match, TRBD1 (5 bases). The germline V and J ends were trimmed by 5 bases and 2 bases, with 13 bases remaining between them. This CDR3 spans 15 amino acids. Per the germline V gene, CDR1 is SGHKS and CDR2 is YYEKEE (reference sequence). CDR3 DNA: TGTGCCAGCAGGTCCGAGTGGGGGACTAATGAAAAACTGTTTTTT. Amino acids: CASRSEWGTNEKLFF.

The V and J genes are TRBV5-5 and TRBJ2-6; a weak D match, TRBD1 (5 bases). The germline V gene encodes CDR1 SGHKS and CDR2 YYEKEE (reference sequence). The CDR3 has 16 residues. V was trimmed by 5 bases and J by 0 bases, leaving 12 bases between them. CDR3 nucleotide sequence: TGTGCCAGCAGAGCAACAGGTCCCTCTGGGGCCAACGTCCTGACTTTC. It encodes CASRATGPSGANVLTF. Drawing the rest from reference TRBV5-5 and TRBJ2-6, the complete variable domain is DAGVTQSPTHLIKTRGQQVTLRCSPISGHKSVSWYQQVLGQGPQFIFQYYEKEERGRGNFPDRFSARQFPNYSSELNVNALLLGDSALYLCASRATGPSGANVLTFGAGSRLTVL.

This clonotype occurred a few times. This chain uses TRBV29-1 with TRBJ1-4; D gene uncertain. There are 11 residues in the CDR3. Germline V gene lookup returns CDR1 SQVTM and CDR2 ANQGSEA. V was pared by 7 bases and J by 8 bases, with 11 bases between. The CDR3 DNA follows: TGCAGCGCCAAAGTTCCCGAAAAACTGTTTTTT. Amino acid sequence: CSAKVPEKLFF.

Only a few counts were recorded for this clonotype. V gene TRBV20-1 combines with J gene TRBJ2-6, with a weak D call TRBD1 (6 bases). Looked up from germline, CDR1 is DFQATT and CDR2 is SNEGSKA (reference sequence). The CDR3 extends over 14 amino acids. V shed 6 bases and J shed 2 bases, with 11 bases lying between them. CDR3: CSAPRGTGANVLTF. Written as DNA, the CDR3 is TGCAGTGCCCCCAGGGGAACTGGGGCCAACGTCCTGACTTTC.

This clonotype was seen a few times. This chain connects TRBV5-1 to TRBJ2-6; TRBD1 matches 7 bases. The ends lost 7 bases at V and 2 bases at J; junction bases unmatched: 3. The CDR3 covers 14 residues. CDR1 is SGHRS, CDR2 YFSETQ, per germline. CDR3 sequence: CASRTGAGANVLTF. CDR3 sequence (DNA): TGCGCCAGCCGTACAGGGGCTGGGGCCAACGTCCTGACTTTC.

This clonotype was seen more than once but under ten times. This chain joins TRBV28 and TRBJ2-7; the match to TRBD1 covers 8 bases. The CDR3 is made up of 13 amino acids. Germline CDR1 MDHEN, CDR2 SYDVKM. J gave up 0 bases and V 6 bases, and 1 base lay outside the gene matches. This chain's CDR3 is CASRGQASYEQYF. For the CDR3, the DNA is TGTGCCAGCAGGGGACAGGCCTCCTACGAGCAGTACTTC.

The CDR3 DNA follows: TGTGCCACCAGCTCGGGCGGGACTGGGAATGAGCAGTTCTTC. Encoded protein: CATSSGGTGNEQFF. V usage is TRBV24-1 and J usage is TRBJ2-1; the D gene is possibly TRBD2 (6 bases). This CDR3 contains 14 residues. The germline V gene encodes CDR1 KGHDR and CDR2 SFDVKD. V lost 7 bases to trimming and J lost 7 bases, with 16 bases between them.

The chain links TRBV12-3 or TRBV12-4 to TRBJ2-1, with TRBD1 as a possible D gene (5 bases). V dropped 6 bases and J dropped 7 bases, with 13 bases sitting between them. CDR3 length: 13 amino acids. CDR3 sequence (DNA): TGTGCCAGCAGCCGCGCAGGGCCGAATGAGCAGTTCTTC. Translated, it gives CASSRAGPNEQFF.

This clonotype came up a few times. The rearrangement links TRBV2 to TRBJ2-7, with D perhaps matching TRBD1 (6 bases). CDR3 length equals 12 residues. Germline CDR1 reads SNHLY; CDR2 reads FYNNEI. Trimming pared 7 bases from V and 0 bases from J, leaving 7 bases between. The CDR3 sequence is CASKGDSYEQYF. The CDR3 nucleotides are TGTGCCAGCAAGGGGGACTCCTACGAGCAGTACTTC.

This clonotype was observed many times. This rearrangement joins TRBV5-1 to TRBJ2-3; TRBD2 aligns across 10 bases. J was trimmed by 2 bases and V by 0 bases; bases with no gene match: 3. CDR1 and CDR2 from the germline V gene are SGHRS and YFSETQ. This CDR3 has 16 residues. CDR3 DNA sequence: TGCGCCAGCAGCTTGGGGCTAGCGGGAGTCACAGATACGCAGTATTTT. Translated: CASSLGLAGVTDTQYF.

The chain joins TRBV20-1 to TRBJ1-2, with 7 bases aligning to TRBD1. The J segment lost 4 bases and the V segment lost 6 bases, leaving 14 bases of the junction unmatched. This CDR3 has 15 amino acids. Looked up from germline, CDR1 is DFQATT and CDR2 is SNEGSKA (reference sequence). CDR3 nucleotides: TGCAGTGCCAGCGCCAGGGGGGCCCCGTCCTATGGCTACACCTTC. This gives the protein CSASARGAPSYGYTF.